This TCR beta chain was obtained from a study of OX40 agonist ivuxolimab in advanced cancers. As for the study in general: At 0.01 to 10 mg/kg, ivuxolimab was administered intravenously to patients every 2 weeks.

Trimming took 1 base from V and 10 from J, leaving 7 bases between them. The CDR3 extends over 12 amino acids. Germline assignment: CDR1 SGHTA and CDR2 FQGTGA. Generated by immunoSEQ multiplex PCR, the TCRdb table keeps only in-frame clones and is missing some. The table records 25,000 to 30,000 clones, about 86% of them present only once. Findings and limits, study-wide: Within 6 weeks, CD4+ and CD8+ blood T cells expanded clonally at 0.1 to 3.0 mg/kg.

Concerning this clone itself: Its specificity is unknown.

This sequence joins TRBV7-3 and TRBJ2-2; D ambiguous. The clonotype comes from an adult with an advanced solid tumor such as melanoma, head and neck, liver or kidney cancer. Sequenced material: CD4+ or CD8+ T cells sorted from blood, taken in a trial of the OX40 agonist ivuxolimab. The CDR3, as DNA: TGTGCCAGCAGCTTAAACTCCAAGGAGCTGTTTTTT. Protein: CASSLNSKELFF.